A single sample is the source of the 18 T cell receptor beta chains below, sequenced in a study of T-cell memory formation after mild COVID-19. TCRdb analysed the 5' RACE reads with MiXCR anew, one entry per CDR3 protein. The sample holds more than 70,000 distinct CDR3 sequences, about 14% seen once. Source material: PBMCs or a T cell subset sorted from them (not recorded which). Source of these receptors: an adult woman who had mild COVID-19 (a few samples of this study predate the infection). Cell type and time point are not known.

The V and J genes are TRBV7-3 and TRBJ2-2, with TRBD1 matching 9 bases. V shed 6 bases and J 5 bases; nucleotides not matched to a gene: 16. Germline V gene data show CDR1 as SGHTA and CDR2 as FQGTGA. This CDR3 contains 18 residues. CDR3 bases: TGTGCCAGCAGTGCAGAGCGGGACAGGGTGCTTAGGACCGGGGAGCTGTTTTTT. Translated, it gives CASSAERDRVLRTGELFF.

The CDR3 DNA sequence: TGTGCCAGCAGCCCGGGACTGACAAACTATGGCTACACCTTC. Residues: CASSPGLTNYGYTF. This rearrangement joins TRBV7-9 to TRBJ1-2, with D possibly matching TRBD1 (5 bases). V was trimmed by 5 bases and J by 2 bases, leaving 12 bases between them. The CDR3 covers 14 residues. Germline assignment: CDR1 SEHNR and CDR2 FQNEAQ (reference sequence).

This clonotype occurred a few times. The chain joins TRBV6-5 to TRBJ2-1; TRBD2 matches at 9 bases. CDR1 is MNHEY, CDR2 SVGAGI, per germline. V lost 5 bases and J lost 9; bases outside the gene matches: 5. This CDR3 contains 13 residues. As DNA, the CDR3 is TGTGCCAGCAGTGCGGGGGGGCCTGGTGAGCAGTTCTTC. It encodes CASSAGGPGEQFF.

The sample holds a few counts of this clonotype. The chain employs TRBV2 and TRBJ1-1; no clear D. CDR3 length equals 14 residues. Germline values: CDR1 SNHLY, CDR2 FYNNEI. Deletions cut 6 bases from V and 1 base from J, with 12 bases between. The CDR3 nucleotides are TGTGCCAGCAGCAAGACCGGGCCGAACACTGAAGCTTTCTTT. Its translation: CASSKTGPNTEAFF.

The CDR3 spells CSASLTKRVGYEQYF. The CDR3 bases are TGCAGTGCTAGTCTTACGAAGCGGGTCGGTTACGAGCAGTACTTC. The rearrangement joins TRBV20-1 to TRBJ2-7, with a weak D call TRBD2 (6 bases). CDR3 length: 15 residues. The germline gives CDR1 DFQATT, CDR2 SNEGSKA (reference sequence). V gave up 3 bases and J gave up 4 bases, with 19 bases separating them.

This clonotype came up once. This rearrangement joins TRBV13 to TRBJ1-1; D gene unclear. The CDR3 length is 12 residues. Germline values: CDR1 PRHDT, CDR2 FYEKMQ (reference sequence). Trimming took 5 bases from V and 2 from J, leaving 6 bases between them. The CDR3 DNA reads as TGTGCCAGCAGCGACGTTAACACTGAAGCTTTCTTT. It is translated as CASSDVNTEAFF.

This clonotype was counted only a few times. This chain links TRBV6-5 with TRBJ2-2, with a possible D match to TRBD2 (5 bases). V dropped 0 bases and J dropped 7 bases, with 9 bases sitting between them. The germline V gene has CDR1 MNHEY and CDR2 SVGAGI. CDR3 size: 14 residues. The CDR3 spells CASSYSYGDGELFF. The CDR3 bases are TGTGCCAGCAGTTACTCTTACGGGGACGGGGAGCTGTTTTTT.

This clonotype came up a few times. The V call is TRBV7-2, the J call TRBJ2-1, with 9 bases aligning to TRBD2. J gave up 5 bases and V 5 bases, and 16 bases lay outside the gene matches. Germline V gives CDR1 SGHTA, CDR2 FQGNSA. The CDR3 is made up of 18 amino acids. DNA of the CDR3: TGTGCCAGCAGCCCCCGTCCTGGGCGGGAGGGGGAGCACAATGAGCAGTTCTTC. Amino acid sequence: CASSPRPGREGEHNEQFF.

This clonotype was seen only a few times. The V gene is TRBV9, the J gene TRBJ2-1, with 10 bases identical to TRBD2. CDR3 length equals 18 residues. Germline V CDR1 and CDR2: SGDLS, YYNGEE. V lost 3 bases, J lost 6 bases, and 15 bases stayed unmatched. The CDR3 DNA is TGTGCCAGCAGCGCCCCGGCTAGCGGGAGCAGAGGACCCAATGAGCAGTTCTTC. Translation gives CASSAPASGSRGPNEQFF.

This sequence joins TRBV6-5 and TRBJ1-2; no definite D call. The CDR3 sequence is 14 residues long. Germline-derived CDR1 and CDR2 are MNHEY and SVGAGI. Trimming removed 2 bases from V and 6 bases from J, with 13 bases in between. CDR3 sequence (DNA): TGTGCCAGCAGTTACAGTGGTCTGAGGGATGGCTACACCTTC. This codes for CASSYSGLRDGYTF.

This clonotype was detected only a few times. The V and J genes are TRBV29-1 and TRBJ1-5; TRBD1 aligns across 9 bases. The CDR3 runs to 13 residues. V trimming: 7 bases; J trimming: 2 bases; junction bases outside the gene matches: 3. Germline V gene sequence: CDR1 SQVTM, CDR2 ANQGSEA. CDR3 loop: CSARTGGNQPQHF. CDR3 nucleotides: TGCAGCGCTAGGACAGGGGGCAATCAGCCCCAGCATTTT.

The V call is TRBV24-1, the J call TRBJ2-1; D not certain. Germline-derived CDR1 and CDR2 are KGHDR and SFDVKD. The CDR3 has 12 residues. V lost 4 bases and J lost 3, with 3 bases in between. CDR3 in DNA: TGTGCCACCAGTGACCTCTACAATGAGCAGTTCTTC. Translated, it gives CATSDLYNEQFF.

This clonotype occurred a few times. The chain uses TRBV6-5 and TRBJ2-2; D remains unclear. V was cut by 2 bases and J by 2 bases, with 12 bases left in between. Germline V lookup: CDR1 MNHEY, CDR2 SVGAGI. The CDR3 is 16 residues long. The CDR3 sequence is CASSYTSILNTGELFF. The CDR3 coding sequence is TGTGCCAGCAGTTACACCTCAATACTAAACACCGGGGAGCTGTTTTTT.

This clonotype appeared a few times. The V call is TRBV5-1, the J call TRBJ2-7; the D is unclear. Germline CDR1 is SGHRS and CDR2 is YFSETQ. With 0 bases removed from V and 2 bases from J, the gap between germline ends came to 12 bases. The CDR3 sequence is 15 residues long. The CDR3 bases are TGCGCCAGCAGCTTGGATGCACCAGGCCCCTACGAGCAGTACTTC. Its protein product is CASSLDAPGPYEQYF.

This clonotype was observed a single time. The CDR3 here is CSVTSRLSYEQYF. The CDR3 bases are TGCAGCGTTACTAGCAGACTTTCCTACGAGCAGTACTTC. V usage is TRBV29-1 and J usage is TRBJ2-7, with a tentative D call TRBD2 (6 bases). This CDR3 has 13 amino acids. Trimming pared 5 bases from V and 1 base from J, leaving 12 bases between. The germline V gene has CDR1 SQVTM and CDR2 ANQGSEA.

This clonotype was found many times. The chain couples TRBV5-5 to TRBJ2-7; 10 bases align to TRBD1. CDR3 size: 14 residues. CDR1 is SGHKS and CDR2 is YYEKEE in the germline V gene (reference sequence). The trim removed 4 bases at V and 4 bases at J, leaving 5 bases unmatched. This CDR3 reads CASSLGTGEYEQYF. In DNA form, the CDR3 reads TGTGCCAGCAGCCTGGGGACAGGGGAATACGAGCAGTACTTC.

The rearrangement uses TRBV5-5 and TRBJ1-2; perhaps TRBD1 as D (5 bases). The germline V gene has CDR1 SGHKS and CDR2 YYEKEE (reference sequence). Trimming took off 3 bases at V and 8 bases at J, with 11 bases between the two ends. CDR3 length: 12 residues. Written as DNA, the CDR3 is TGTGCCAGCAGCTCGAGGGGTTTCGGCTACACCTTC. This translates into CASSSRGFGYTF. The complete variable domain, with remaining parts taken from reference TRBV5-5 and TRBJ1-2, reads DAGVTQSPTHLIKTRGQQVTLRCSPISGHKSVSWYQQVLGQGPQFIFQYYEKEERGRGNFPDRFSARQFPNYSSELNVNALLLGDSALYLCASSSRGFGYTFGSGTRLTVV.

V is TRBV12-3 or TRBV12-4 and J is TRBJ1-1; D remains unclear. CDR3 size: 16 residues. V was pared by 4 bases and J by 2 bases, with 17 bases between. CDR3 residues: CASSYPAWAENTEAFF. For the CDR3, the DNA is TGTGCCAGCAGTTACCCAGCGTGGGCGGAAAACACTGAAGCTTTCTTT.